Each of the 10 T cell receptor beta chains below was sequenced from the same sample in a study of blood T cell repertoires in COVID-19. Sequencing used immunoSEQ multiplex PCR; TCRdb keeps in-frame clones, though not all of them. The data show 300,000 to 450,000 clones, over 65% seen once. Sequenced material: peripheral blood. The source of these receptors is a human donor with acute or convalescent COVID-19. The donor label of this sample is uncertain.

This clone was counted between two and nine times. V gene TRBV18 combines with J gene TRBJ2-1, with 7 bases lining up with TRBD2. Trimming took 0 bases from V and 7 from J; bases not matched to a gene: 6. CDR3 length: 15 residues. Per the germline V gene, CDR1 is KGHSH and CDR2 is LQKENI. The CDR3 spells CASSPPAGKVNEQFF. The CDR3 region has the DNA TGTGCCAGCTCACCACCAGCGGGGAAGGTGAATGAGCAGTTCTTC.

This CDR3 reads CASSAYRGSGEQYF. The CDR3 DNA sequence: TGCGCCAGCAGTGCTTACAGGGGGTCTGGCGAGCAGTACTTC. This chain connects TRBV10-1 to TRBJ2-7; 8 nucleotides line up with TRBD1. The V and J ends lost 4 bases and 6 bases, in that order; junction bases with no gene match: 8. CDR1 and CDR2 from the germline V gene are WNHNN and SYGVQD (reference sequence). This CDR3 spans 14 amino acids.

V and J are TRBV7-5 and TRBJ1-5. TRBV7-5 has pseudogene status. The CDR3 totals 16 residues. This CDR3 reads CVRSRPKGGSNQPQHF. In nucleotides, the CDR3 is TGTGTCAGAAGCCGGCCCAAGGGGGGGAGTAATCAGCCCCAGCATTTT.

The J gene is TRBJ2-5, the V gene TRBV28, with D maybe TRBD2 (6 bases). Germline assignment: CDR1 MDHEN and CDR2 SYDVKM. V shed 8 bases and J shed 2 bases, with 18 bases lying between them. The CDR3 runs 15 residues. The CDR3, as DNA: TGTGCCAGCCAAATTGGGGGGAACCTTCAAGAGACCCAGTACTTC. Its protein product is CASQIGGNLQETQYF.

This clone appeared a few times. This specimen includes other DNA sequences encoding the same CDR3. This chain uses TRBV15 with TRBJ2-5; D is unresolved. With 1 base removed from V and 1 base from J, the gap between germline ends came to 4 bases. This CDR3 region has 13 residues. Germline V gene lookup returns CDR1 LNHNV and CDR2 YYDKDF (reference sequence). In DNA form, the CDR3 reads TGTGCCACCAGCAGAGTCCTCCAAGAGACCCAGTACTTC. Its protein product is CATSRVLQETQYF.

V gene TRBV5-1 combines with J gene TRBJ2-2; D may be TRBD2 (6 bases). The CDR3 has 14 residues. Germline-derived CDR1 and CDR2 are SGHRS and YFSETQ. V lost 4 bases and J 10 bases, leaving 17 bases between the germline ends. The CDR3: CASSPGGLGVELFF. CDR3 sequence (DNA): TGCGCCAGCAGCCCCGGAGGGCTAGGTGTGGAGCTGTTTTTT.

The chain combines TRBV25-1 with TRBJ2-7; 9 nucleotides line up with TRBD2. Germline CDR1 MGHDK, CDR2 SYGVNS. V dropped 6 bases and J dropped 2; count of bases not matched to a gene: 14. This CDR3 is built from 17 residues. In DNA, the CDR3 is TGTGCCAGCAGATTCTTCGATAGCGGGAGTGTGCCCTACGAGCAGTACTTC. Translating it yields CASRFFDSGSVPYEQYF.

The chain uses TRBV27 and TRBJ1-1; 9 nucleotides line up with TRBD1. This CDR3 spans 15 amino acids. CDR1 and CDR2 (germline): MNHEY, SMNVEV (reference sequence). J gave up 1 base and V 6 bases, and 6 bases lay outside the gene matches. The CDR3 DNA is TGTGCCAGCAGCAACAGGGGGCTGGGGAACACTGAAGCTTTCTTT. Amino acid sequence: CASSNRGLGNTEAFF.

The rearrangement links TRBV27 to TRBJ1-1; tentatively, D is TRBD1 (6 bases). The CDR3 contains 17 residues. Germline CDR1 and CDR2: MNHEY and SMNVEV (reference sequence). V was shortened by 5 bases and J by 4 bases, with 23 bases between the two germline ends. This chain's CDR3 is CASSPSTRWGLGTEAFF. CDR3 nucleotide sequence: TGTGCCAGCAGTCCCTCTACCCGGTGGGGGCTCGGCACTGAAGCTTTCTTT.

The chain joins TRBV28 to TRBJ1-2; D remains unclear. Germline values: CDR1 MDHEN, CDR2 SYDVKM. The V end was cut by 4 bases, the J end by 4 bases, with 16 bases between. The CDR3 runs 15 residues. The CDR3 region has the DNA TGTGCCAGCAGTTCCCGCCCGCAGGTACTCTATGGCTACACCTTC. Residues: CASSSRPQVLYGYTF.